This is a list of T cell receptor beta chains from one sample in a study of blood T cell repertoires in COVID-19. Measured with immunoSEQ multiplex PCR; TCRdb has only the in-frame clones, and not every one. The sample has over 85,000 clones, just under 85% seen once. Sequencing was carried out using peripheral blood. The source is a man aged 50-59 years with acute or convalescent COVID-19. The CDR3 runs from the conserved cysteine through the conserved F or W. A D gene is named only where the DNA matches it firmly. Clone size is shown for a subset of rows, as once, few, many or a class of expanded clone.

size: NA
V: TRBV4-2
D: NA
J: TRBJ1-2
DNA: TGTGCCAGCAGCCAAGAACCGGAGGGTAACTATGGCTACACCTTC
CDR3: CASSQEPEGNYGYTF

size: few
V: TRBV28
D: NA
J: TRBJ2-1
DNA: TGTGCCAGCTTTAGGGGTTTGGGCAATGAGCAGTTCTTC
CDR3: CASFRGLGNEQFF

size: NA
V: TRBV27
D: TRBD2
J: TRBJ2-5
DNA: TGTGCCAGCAGTTCTATGACTAGCGGGAGGGAGACCCAGTACTTC
CDR3: CASSSMTSGRETQYF

size: NA
V: TRBV6-6
D: NA
J: TRBJ1-6
DNA: TGTGCCAGCAGTCCACCACAGGGCCTTCCCTTTTCACCCCTCCACTTT
CDR3: CASSPPQGLPFSPLHF

size: NA
V: TRBV12-5
D: NA
J: TRBJ1-2
DNA: TGTGCTAGTGCTGACAGGACCTATGGCTACACCTTC
CDR3: CASADRTYGYTF

size: NA
V: TRBV6-5
D: NA
J: TRBJ2-5
DNA: TGTGCCAGCATCCTAGCTGGGCAAGAGACCCAGTACTTC
CDR3: CASILAGQETQYF

size: NA
V: TRBV10-3
D: NA
J: TRBJ1-2
DNA: TGTGCCATCAGTGACCCAGGGTCTAACTATGGCTACACCTTC
CDR3: CAISDPGSNYGYTF

size: NA
V: TRBV19
D: TRBD2
J: TRBJ2-1
DNA: TGTGCCAGTAGCCCCGGGGGGATCAATGAGCAGTTCTTC
CDR3: CASSPGGINEQFF

size: NA
V: TRBV28
D: TRBD1
J: TRBJ1-2
DNA: TGTGCCAGCAGGGTGGGACAGCACTATGGCTACACCTTC
CDR3: CASRVGQHYGYTF

size: NA
V: TRBV12-3/TRBV12-4
D: NA
J: TRBJ1-2
DNA: TGTGCCAGCAGTTTGACGGGTTATGGCTACACCTTC
CDR3: CASSLTGYGYTF

size: NA
V: TRBV11-2
D: NA
J: TRBJ2-5
DNA: TGTGCCAGCAGCCCGTTCCAAGAGACCCAGTACTTC
CDR3: CASSPFQETQYF

size: NA
V: TRBV30
D: NA
J: TRBJ2-1
DNA: TGTGCCTGGAGTCTTACAGGGTCTGGAGAGCAGTTCTTC
CDR3: CAWSLTGSGEQFF

size: NA
V: TRBV5-1
D: TRBD1
J: TRBJ2-1
DNA: TGCGCCAGCAGCTTGGGCATACAGGGGGGAGAGCAGTTCTTC
CDR3: CASSLGIQGGEQFF

size: NA
V: TRBV5-1
D: TRBD1
J: TRBJ1-1
DNA: TGCGCCAGCAGCGCGGGCTCGGGACAGGGGGGCACTGAAGCTTTCTTT
CDR3: CASSAGSGQGGTEAFF

size: NA
V: TRBV24-1
D: NA
J: TRBJ2-6
DNA: TGTGCCACCGGGGATACAGGATTCTCTGGGGCCAACGTCCTGACTTTC
CDR3: CATGDTGFSGANVLTF

size: few
V: TRBV5-5
D: TRBD1
J: TRBJ1-6
DNA: TGTGCCAGCAGCCTGACCGGACAGGGGAATTCACCCCTCCACTTT
CDR3: CASSLTGQGNSPLHF

size: NA
V: TRBV25-1
D: TRBD2
J: TRBJ2-1
DNA: TGTGCCAGCAGTGTTTCTAGCGGAGCCTACAATGAGCAGTTCTTC
CDR3: CASSVSSGAYNEQFF

size: NA
V: TRBV11-2
D: NA
J: TRBJ2-2
DNA: TGTGCCAGCAGCCCCGGGGTGATCGTGTCCGGGGAGCTGTTTTTT
CDR3: CASSPGVIVSGELFF

size: NA
V: TRBV28
D: TRBD2
J: TRBJ2-1
DNA: TGTGCCAGCAGTTTATCTAGCGGGACTTACGACAATGAGCAGTTCTTC
CDR3: CASSLSSGTYDNEQFF

size: few
V: TRBV10-1
D: NA
J: TRBJ2-1
DNA: TGCGCCAGCAGTGGAGGGCGACACCATGAGCAGTTCTTC
CDR3: CASSGGRHHEQFF

size: NA
V: TRBV14
D: TRBD1
J: TRBJ1-2
DNA: TGTGCCAGCAGCGGACGGGACAGCCCCTATGGCTACACCTTC
CDR3: CASSGRDSPYGYTF

size: few
V: TRBV19
D: TRBD2
J: TRBJ2-1
DNA: TGTGCCAGTAGGAAATCCGGGACTAGCGGGGAGCAGTTCTTC
CDR3: CASRKSGTSGEQFF

size: NA
V: TRBV10-1
D: NA
J: TRBJ1-3
DNA: TGCGCCAGCACTTCGACCGGCCGGGACACCATATATTTT
CDR3: CASTSTGRDTIYF

size: NA
V: TRBV3-1/TRBV3-2
D: TRBD1
J: TRBJ1-5
DNA: TGTGCCAGCAGCCAAGTCCAGGGGGACAATCAGCCCCAGCATTTT
CDR3: CASSQVQGDNQPQHF

size: NA
V: TRBV9
D: NA
J: TRBJ2-1
DNA: TGTGCCAGCAGTGAACAGGGAGGGGGGTACAATGAGCAGTTCTTC
CDR3: CASSEQGGGYNEQFF

size: NA
V: TRBV5-1
D: NA
J: TRBJ2-7
DNA: TGCGCCAGCAGCTTAGCCGGGTCTTCCCATACCTACGAGCAGTACTTC
CDR3: CASSLAGSSHTYEQYF

size: NA
V: TRBV19
D: TRBD1
J: TRBJ2-1
DNA: TGTGCCAGTAGTACCGGGACAGGGGCCTACAATGAGCAGTTCTTC
CDR3: CASSTGTGAYNEQFF

size: NA
V: TRBV10-2
D: TRBD1
J: TRBJ2-7
DNA: TGCGCCAGCAGTGAGACAGGGGTGGTAGGTATCAACGAGCAGTACTTC
CDR3: CASSETGVVGINEQYF

size: NA
V: TRBV30
D: TRBD2
J: TRBJ2-3
DNA: TGTGCCTGGAGTGTAGCTAGTAGCGGGGGTACAGATACGCAGTATTTT
CDR3: CAWSVASSGGTDTQYF